The next 32 T cell receptor beta chains were all read from a single sample in a study of blood T cell repertoires in COVID-19. TCRdb's copy holds only in-frame clones and misses some; the assay was immunoSEQ multiplex PCR. The sample records around 220,000 clones, roughly 80% being singletons. Sequenced: peripheral blood. These receptors all stem from a woman over 75 with acute or convalescent COVID-19.

The V call is TRBV11-2, the J call TRBJ2-2, with 8 bases fitting TRBD2. This CDR3 contains 17 residues. J gave up 7 bases and V 5 bases, and 15 bases lay outside the gene matches. CDR1 and CDR2 from the germline V gene are SGHAT and FQNNGV. CDR3 in DNA: TGTGCCAGCAGCCCGGGACTAGTTTTGGTGTCGGGCGGGGAGCTGTTTTTT. This translates into CASSPGLVLVSGGELFF.

V usage is TRBV11-2 and J usage is TRBJ2-1, with 15 bases fitting TRBD2. With 5 bases clipped from V and 8 bases from J, the junction kept 7 bases outside the gene matches. CDR1 is SGHAT, CDR2 FQNNGV, per germline. The CDR3 spans 16 residues. CDR3 coding DNA: TGTGCCAGCAGCCCTCGGACTAGCGGGGGGGCCTATGAGCAGTTCTTC. Protein: CASSPRTSGGAYEQFF.

The chain is built from TRBV6-1 and TRBJ1-5; TRBD1 aligns across 10 bases. Losses at the gene ends were 4 bases for V and 3 bases for J; bases not matched to a gene: 12. The CDR3 consists of 18 residues. From germline, CDR1 is MNHNS and CDR2 SASEGT. Written as DNA, the CDR3 is TGTGCCAGCAGTGTGAAGTGGACAGGGGGGGCGATCAATCAGCCCCAGCATTTT. Translation: CASSVKWTGGAINQPQHF.

The genes are TRBV7-2 and TRBJ2-2; D is possibly TRBD2 (7 bases). The ends were cut back, 8 bases at V and 5 bases at J, with 12 bases in the middle. CDR3 length: 13 residues. CDR1 is SGHTA and CDR2 is FQGNSA in the germline V gene. The CDR3 sequence is CASGGANTGELFF. The DNA of the CDR3 is TGTGCCAGCGGGGGGGCTAATACCGGGGAGCTGTTTTTT.

This clone turned up a few times. The chain links TRBV5-8 to TRBJ1-1; D ambiguous. CDR3 length equals 15 residues. CDR1 SGHTS and CDR2 YDEGEE come from the germline V gene. V was pared by 0 bases and J by 3 bases, with 12 bases between. Written as DNA, the CDR3 is TGTGCCAGCAGCTTGGCCGTGCGGGCTGACACTGAAGCTTTCTTT. As protein: CASSLAVRADTEAFF.

The chain combines TRBV11-2 with TRBJ1-2; 7 bases are a match to TRBD1. Germline assignment: CDR1 SGHAT and CDR2 FQNNGV. The CDR3 has 13 residues. The junction had 6 bases not matched to a gene; V was cut back by 3 bases and J by 8 bases. The CDR3 DNA is TGTGCCAGCAGCTTCCAAGACAGGGAGGGCTACACCTTC. Its protein product is CASSFQDREGYTF. Filled out from reference TRBV11-2 and TRBJ1-2, the complete variable domain reads EAGVAQSPRYKIIEKRQSVAFWCNPISGHATLYWYQQILGQGPKLLIQFQNNGVVDDSQLPKDRFSAERLKGVDSTLKIQPAKLEDSAVYLCASSFQDREGYTFGSGTRLTVV.

The rearrangement links TRBV3-1 (or the pseudogene TRBV3-2) to TRBJ1-2; 11 bases fit TRBD1. This CDR3 has 16 residues. V gave up 4 bases and J gave up 7 bases; unmatched junction bases: 11. Germline-derived CDR1 and CDR2 are LGHDT and YNNKEL (reference sequence). CDR3 amino acids: CASSRDLGTGGAGYTF. The CDR3 region has the DNA TGTGCCAGCAGCCGAGACCTCGGGACAGGGGGGGCTGGCTACACCTTC.

J is TRBJ1-5 and V is TRBV2, with TRBD1 identical over 9 bases. V gave up 1 base and J gave up 5 bases; unmatched junction bases: 3. CDR1 SNHLY and CDR2 FYNNEI come from the germline V gene. CDR3 length: 15 residues. CDR3: CASSEEGQGHQPQHF. CDR3 nucleotide sequence: TGTGCCAGCAGTGAAGAGGGACAGGGACATCAGCCCCAGCATTTT.

This clone has a handful of counts. The V call is TRBV5-1, the J call TRBJ2-2; 15 bases are a match to TRBD2. Germline lookup yields CDR1 SGHRS and CDR2 YFSETQ. Germline trimming cut 4 bases from V and 8 bases from J; bases unmatched to any gene: 6. This CDR3 comprises 16 residues. The CDR3 DNA is TGCGCCAGCAGCACAGGACTAGCGGGAGGGCAAGGGGAGCTGTTTTTT. It yields the protein CASSTGLAGGQGELFF.

This clone came up a few times. The J gene is TRBJ2-7, the V gene TRBV5-1, with 11 bases that match TRBD1. Germline V gene lookup returns CDR1 SGHRS and CDR2 YFSETQ. The junction had 6 bases not matched to a gene; V was cut back by 7 bases and J by 3 bases. CDR3 length equals 14 residues. This chain's CDR3 is CASAGQGASYEQYF. DNA of the CDR3: TGCGCCAGCGCCGGACAGGGGGCCAGCTACGAGCAGTACTTC.

As concerns this clone: Mismatch with germline at one junction end may stem from a read error. The chain joins TRBV7-7 to TRBJ2-1; 12 nucleotides agree with TRBD2. Germline CDR1 is SSHAT and CDR2 is FNYEAQ (reference sequence). The CDR3 spans 15 residues. For the CDR3, the DNA is TGTGCTAGCAGCTTAGGTCTAGCGGGAGGGGATGAGCAGTTCTTC. Its protein is CASSLGLAGGDEQFF.

This chain uses TRBV5-4 with TRBJ2-3; TRBD2 matches 10 bases. The CDR3 consists of 15 residues. Germline values: CDR1 SGHNT, CDR2 YYREEE (reference sequence). J gave up 1 base and V 4 bases, and 3 bases lay outside the gene matches. The CDR3 bases are TGTGCCAGCAGCGCCGGACTAGCGGGCACAGATACGCAGTATTTT. Its protein is CASSAGLAGTDTQYF.

V is TRBV7-8 and J is TRBJ1-2, with 8 nucleotides matching TRBD1. CDR1 SGHVS and CDR2 FQNEAQ come from the germline V gene. Trimming cost V 6 bases and J 6 bases; bases outside gene matches: 6. This CDR3 is 13 amino acids long. The CDR3, as DNA: TGTGCCAGCAGTCCCGACAGGGGCAATGGCTACACCTTC. Amino acids: CASSPDRGNGYTF. Using reference TRBV7-8 and TRBJ1-2 for the parts outside the CDR3, the full variable domain is GAGVSQSPRYKVAKRGQDVALRCDPISGHVSLFWYQQALGQGPEFLTYFQNEAQLDKSGLPSDRFFAERPEGSVSTLKIQRTQQEDSAVYLCASSPDRGNGYTFGSGTRLTVV.

CDR3 loop: CAISESTSGAYNEQFF. The CDR3 bases are TGTGCCATCAGTGAGTCGACTAGCGGGGCCTACAATGAGCAGTTCTTC. The chain links TRBV10-3 to TRBJ2-1, with 11 bases that match TRBD2. Germline V CDR1 and CDR2: ENHRY, SYGVKD. This CDR3 is 16 amino acids long. With V trimmed by 0 bases and J by 2 bases, 0 bases remained unmatched.

The table lists this clone with a count of one. This chain joins TRBV5-1 and TRBJ2-3, with TRBD2 matching 7 bases. V shed 1 base, J shed 0 bases, and the junction held 5 bases outside the gene matches. In germline, CDR1 is SGHRS, CDR2 YFSETQ. CDR3 length: 16 residues. The CDR3 region is CASSLRGSASTDTQYF. The CDR3 DNA follows: TGCGCCAGCAGCTTGCGCGGGAGTGCTAGCACAGATACGCAGTATTTT.

The chain recombines TRBV30 with TRBJ2-7; 11 positions match TRBD1. Germline CDR1 GTSNPN, CDR2 SVGIG (reference sequence). Trimming at V came to 4 bases and at J to 7 bases, leaving 9 bases not matched to a gene. The CDR3 totals 14 residues. This chain's CDR3 is CAWNTAGTGGEQYF. The CDR3 DNA reads as TGTGCCTGGAATACCGCAGGGACAGGGGGAGAGCAGTACTTC. Based on the CDR3 plus reference TRBV30 and TRBJ2-7, the full variable domain is SQTIHQWPATLVQPVGSPLSLECTVEGTSNPNLYWYRQAAGRGLQLLFYSVGIGQISSEVPQNLSASRPQDRQFILSSKKLLLSDSGFYLCAWNTAGTGGEQYFGPGTRLTVT.

The rearrangement joins TRBV7-2 to TRBJ2-5; 8 bases match TRBD2. The CDR3 runs 14 residues. CDR1 is SGHTA and CDR2 is FQGNSA in the germline V gene. With 2 bases clipped from V and 4 bases from J, the junction kept 3 bases outside the gene matches. DNA for the CDR3: TGTGCCAGCAGCTTAAGCGGGGGTGCAGAGACCCAGTACTTC. Translation gives CASSLSGGAETQYF. Looking up the rest from reference TRBV7-2 and TRBJ2-5 gives the full variable domain: GAGVSQSPSNKVTEKGKDVELRCDPISGHTALYWYRQSLGQGLEFLIYFQGNSAPDKSGLPSDRFSAERTGGSVSTLTIQRTQQEDSAVYLCASSLSGGAETQYFGPGTRLLVL.

This clone was detected once. This sequence joins TRBV25-1 and TRBJ2-7, with 10 bases identical to TRBD1. The trim removed 6 bases at V and 2 bases at J, leaving 7 bases unmatched. CDR1 is MGHDK, CDR2 SYGVNS, per germline. The CDR3 contains 15 residues. The CDR3 DNA follows: TGTGCCAGCAGCTCTCTTGGACAGGGGGCCTACGAGCAGTACTTC. This translates into CASSSLGQGAYEQYF.

The V call is TRBV11-3, the J call TRBJ2-7; 11 bases align to TRBD2. The CDR3 length is 15 residues. Losses at the gene ends were 5 bases for V and 3 bases for J; bases not matched to a gene: 6. CDR1 is SGHNT, CDR2 YENEEA, per germline. CDR3 nucleotide sequence: TGTGCCAGCAGCCCGGGACTAGCGGACTTCTACGAGCAGTACTTC. It is translated as CASSPGLADFYEQYF.

The V and J genes are TRBV19 and TRBJ2-7; perhaps TRBD1 as D (5 bases). The CDR3 length is 15 residues. V was cut by 5 bases and J by 3 bases, with 17 bases left in between. Per germline, CDR1 LNHDA and CDR2 SQIVND (reference sequence). The CDR3 DNA sequence: TGTGCCAGTAGTGAACAGGCAGGCCGGTTCTACGAGCAGTACTTC. This sequence encodes CASSEQAGRFYEQYF.

This chain links TRBV10-2 with TRBJ2-5; 10 bases line up with TRBD1. With V trimmed by 6 bases and J by 3 bases, 10 bases remained unmatched. The germline V gene encodes CDR1 WSHSY and CDR2 SAAADI. The CDR3 has 16 amino acids. CDR3 in amino acids: CASRGPPGQGKETQYF. CDR3 DNA: TGCGCCAGCAGGGGACCACCGGGACAGGGGAAAGAGACCCAGTACTTC.

This chain joins TRBV20-1 and TRBJ1-4; possible D gene TRBD1, 6 bases. Trimming removed 3 bases from V and 8 bases from J, with 13 bases in between. Germline CDR1 and CDR2: DFQATT and SNEGSKA (reference sequence). This CDR3 comprises 13 residues. CDR3 in DNA: TGCAGTGCTAGTGAACAGGGAGTCGAAAAACTGTTTTTT. It is translated as CSASEQGVEKLFF.

The chain uses TRBV30 and TRBJ2-5, with 10 bases that match TRBD2. CDR1 and CDR2 (germline): GTSNPN, SVGIG (reference sequence). CDR3 length equals 14 residues. V was pared by 3 bases and J by 4 bases, with 5 bases of the junction left unmatched. CDR3 protein: CAWRPAGGLETQYF. The CDR3 nucleotides are TGTGCCTGGAGGCCAGCGGGAGGGCTAGAGACCCAGTACTTC.

The V call is TRBV3-1 (or the pseudogene TRBV3-2), the J call TRBJ2-5; 9 bases agree with TRBD1. Germline-derived CDR1 and CDR2 are LGHDT and YNNKEL (reference sequence). V lost 1 base to trimming and J lost 5 bases; unmatched junction nucleotides: 5. CDR3 length: 15 amino acids. The CDR3 spells CASSQVRDRVETQYF. Written as DNA, the CDR3 is TGTGCCAGCAGCCAAGTTAGGGACAGGGTTGAGACCCAGTACTTC.

V gene TRBV28 combines with J gene TRBJ2-3, with 9 bases that match TRBD1. With V trimmed by 6 bases and J by 2 bases, 6 bases remained unmatched. The CDR3 is made up of 15 amino acids. Per germline, CDR1 MDHEN and CDR2 SYDVKM. CDR3 DNA: TGTGCCAGCAGCCTGGGACAGGGAAACACAGATACGCAGTATTTT. Protein product: CASSLGQGNTDTQYF.

The chain carries TRBV6-5 and TRBJ1-4; weak D call: TRBD1 (6 bases). The germline gives CDR1 MNHEY, CDR2 SVGAGI. Trimming shortened V by 6 bases and J by 8 bases, and 16 bases separated the two germline ends. There are 14 residues in the CDR3. The CDR3 DNA follows: TGTGCCAGCAGCTCCTCGACAGGTGTCGAAAAACTGTTTTTT. It codes for CASSSSTGVEKLFF.

The gene calls are TRBV7-9 and TRBJ2-5; D is perhaps TRBD2 (7 bases). V was pared by 1 base and J by 5 bases, with 11 bases between. This CDR3 comprises 14 residues. Germline CDR1 SEHNR, CDR2 FQNEAQ (reference sequence). CDR3 DNA: TGTGCCAGCAGCTTAGTGGGGGGGGCCGAGACCCAGTACTTC. Amino acids: CASSLVGGAETQYF.

The chain couples TRBV25-1 to TRBJ1-1; 7 bases are shared with TRBD1. The length of the CDR3 is 15 residues. The J segment lost 10 bases and the V segment lost 8 bases, leaving 19 bases of the junction unmatched. Germline loops: CDR1 MGHDK, CDR2 SYGVNS. The CDR3 here is CASVSSSGTESVAFF. CDR3 bases: TGTGCCAGCGTGTCCTCGTCCGGGACAGAGTCTGTAGCTTTCTTT.

The rearrangement uses TRBV4-3 and TRBJ2-7, with 7 bases matching TRBD1. The CDR3 is 14 amino acids. The V segment lost 3 bases and the J segment 12 bases; nucleotides outside the gene matches: 14. Germline CDR1 reads LGHNA; CDR2 reads YSLEER. The CDR3 loop is CASSHIIKRQGRYF. The DNA for the CDR3 is TGCGCCAGCAGCCATATTATTAAGAGACAGGGTCGGTACTTC.

The chain couples TRBV5-6 to TRBJ2-7; weak D call: TRBD1 (5 bases). Germline V gives CDR1 SGHDT, CDR2 YYEEEE. Trimming cost V 1 base and J 3 bases, with 17 bases left between them. The CDR3 is 16 residues long. The CDR3 DNA reads as TGTGCCAGCAGCTTGACTCCAGGGCAAGTATTCTACGAGCAGTACTTC. Its protein is CASSLTPGQVFYEQYF.

The gene calls are TRBV3-1 (or the pseudogene TRBV3-2) and TRBJ1-2, with D unclear. The CDR3 has 13 amino acids. Deletions cut 2 bases from V and 4 bases from J, with 8 bases between. Per the germline V gene, CDR1 is LGHDT and CDR2 is YNNKEL (reference sequence). CDR3 sequence reads: CASSQKGSYGYTF. CDR3 sequence (DNA): TGTGCCAGCAGCCAAAAAGGGAGCTATGGCTACACCTTC.

The chain is built from TRBV6-5 and TRBJ2-3, with D possibly TRBD1 on 5 matching bases. The CDR3 has 14 amino acids. Trimming left V 4 bases short and J 4 bases short, with 12 bases between. Germline V lookup: CDR1 MNHEY, CDR2 SVGAGI. The CDR3 protein is CASSFGRASDTQYF. The CDR3 DNA follows: TGTGCCAGCAGTTTCGGCAGGGCCTCAGATACGCAGTATTTT.